One and the same sample provided the 24 T cell receptor beta chains below, sequenced in a study of blood T cell repertoires in COVID-19. Produced via immunoSEQ multiplex PCR; TCRdb's table is partial and in-frame only. In the table there are about 150,000 clones, 80% to 90% of which are singletons. Sequences were obtained from peripheral blood. The receptor source for this set is a man younger than 35 with COVID-19, enrolled during active disease.

This chain links TRBV27 with TRBJ2-7, with 8 bases lining up with TRBD2. After removal of 8 bases from V and 3 bases from J, the junction contained 6 bases not matched to a gene. CDR3 size: 13 residues. Per the germline V gene, CDR1 is MNHEY and CDR2 is SMNVEV (reference sequence). The chain's CDR3 is CASGLASNYEQYF. For the CDR3, the DNA is TGTGCCAGCGGACTAGCTAGTAACTACGAGCAGTACTTC.

The J gene is TRBJ2-1, the V gene TRBV30, with TRBD2 matching 7 bases. Germline V gene data show CDR1 as GTSNPN and CDR2 as SVGIG (reference sequence). The CDR3 is 16 amino acids. V dropped 5 bases and J dropped 0; count of bases not matched to a gene: 10. Here the CDR3 DNA reads TGTGCCTGGGGGGGGAGGGGACCCCGCTCCTACAATGAGCAGTTCTTC. It translates to CAWGGRGPRSYNEQFF.

This clone was observed once. The CDR3 loop is CAISAALAGGYNEQFF. In DNA, the CDR3 is TGTGCCATCAGTGCTGCCCTAGCGGGAGGCTACAATGAGCAGTTCTTC. The gene calls are TRBV10-3 and TRBJ2-1, with 11 bases aligning to TRBD2. The CDR3 length is 16 residues. V lost 4 bases and J lost 3; bases outside the gene matches: 5. The germline gives CDR1 ENHRY, CDR2 SYGVKD.

The V gene is TRBV6-2 or TRBV6-3, the J gene TRBJ1-5; D call uncertain. The CDR3 covers 16 residues. The V end lost 2 bases, the J end lost 2 bases, and 13 bases lay between the germline ends. Germline V gene sequence: CDR1 MNHEY, CDR2 SVGEGT. CDR3 bases: TGTGCCAGCAGTTACGTCCCCATTCCAGGCAATCAGCCCCAGCATTTT. Its protein is CASSYVPIPGNQPQHF.

The V gene is TRBV5-1, the J gene TRBJ2-7, with 7 bases matching TRBD2. The V and J ends lost 5 bases and 0 bases, in that order; junction bases with no gene match: 5. This CDR3 has 14 residues. Germline V gene data show CDR1 as SGHRS and CDR2 as YFSETQ. The CDR3 DNA is TGCGCCAGCAGTACGCGGGGGTCCTCCTACGAGCAGTACTTC. Its protein is CASSTRGSSYEQYF.

The chain joins TRBV28 to TRBJ2-7; D might be TRBD1 (6 bases). V lost 5 bases and J lost 6, with 20 bases in between. Germline CDR1 and CDR2: MDHEN and SYDVKM. CDR3 length: 15 residues. For the CDR3, the DNA is TGTGCCAGCAGTGGACAGACAGGAATCCTCGCCGAGCAGTACTTC. As protein: CASSGQTGILAEQYF. Together with reference TRBV28 and TRBJ2-7, the CDR3 gives the full variable domain: DVKVTQSSRYLVKRTGEKVFLECVQDMDHENMFWYRQDPGLGLRLIYFSYDVKMKEKGDIPEGYSVSREKKERFSLILESASTNQTSMYLCASSGQTGILAEQYFGPGTRLTVT.

The CDR3 region is CASSPRGGSNTGELFF. The DNA of the CDR3 is TGTGCCAGCAGCCCCCGGGGGGGTTCGAACACCGGGGAGCTGTTTTTT. V is TRBV7-9 and J is TRBJ2-2, with 8 bases fitting TRBD2. V was pared by 5 bases and J by 0 bases, with 5 bases of the junction left unmatched. CDR1 is SEHNR, CDR2 FQNEAQ, per germline (reference sequence). The CDR3 is 16 residues long.

The chain recombines TRBV5-5 with TRBJ1-1, with D tentatively TRBD1 (6 bases). The V gene lost 4 bases and the J gene lost 8 bases, with 15 bases spanning the gap. The germline CDR1 and CDR2 sequences are SGHKS and YYEKEE (reference sequence). The CDR3 is 13 residues long. The CDR3 DNA is TGTGCCAGCAGCCTACCGACAGGACAAGAAGCTTTCTTT. Protein: CASSLPTGQEAFF.

The CDR3 protein is CASILSGGPGNEQFF. The CDR3 DNA reads TGTGCCAGCATCCTAAGCGGGGGCCCTGGGAATGAGCAGTTCTTC. The chain carries TRBV6-5 and TRBJ2-1; TRBD2 agrees at 8 bases. V gave up 7 bases and J gave up 7 bases; unmatched junction bases: 12. This CDR3 has 15 amino acids. The germline V gene has CDR1 MNHEY and CDR2 SVGAGI.

V is TRBV27 and J is TRBJ2-1, with 12 bases matching TRBD2. CDR3 length: 13 residues. The trim removed 10 bases at V and 7 bases at J, leaving 5 bases unmatched. Per the germline V gene, CDR1 is MNHEY and CDR2 is SMNVEV (reference sequence). Here the CDR3 reads CATLAGGWNEQFF. The DNA of the CDR3 is TGTGCCACCCTAGCGGGAGGGTGGAATGAGCAGTTCTTC.

The chain uses TRBV6-5 and TRBJ2-7; the D gene is possibly TRBD1 (6 bases). CDR3 length: 16 amino acids. Germline assignment: CDR1 MNHEY and CDR2 SVGAGI. V was pared by 4 bases and J by 2 bases, with 18 bases between. The CDR3 nucleotides read TGTGCCAGCAGTTCCGCCCTCGGGACATTTACCTACGAGCAGTACTTC. Protein sequence: CASSSALGTFTYEQYF.

This rearrangement joins TRBV29-1 to TRBJ2-7; the D is unclear. CDR1 and CDR2 (germline): SQVTM, ANQGSEA. Trimming removed 4 bases at V and 1 base at J, with 8 bases between. The CDR3 loop spans 12 amino acids. This CDR3 is CSVAVRSYEQYF. CDR3 in DNA: TGCAGCGTTGCTGTGAGGTCCTACGAGCAGTACTTC.

Comment on this clone: At one end, the junction sequence differs from germline, possibly due to a read error. The chain recombines TRBV7-6 with TRBJ1-4; the match to TRBD1 covers 7 bases. The CDR3 is 16 residues long. The germline V gene encodes CDR1 SGHVS and CDR2 FNYEAQ. The CDR3 loop is CASSQDRDATNEKLLF. The CDR3 DNA follows: TGTGCCAGCAGCCAAGACAGGGATGCAACTAATGAAAAACTGCTTTTT.

This clone came up once. CDR3 in amino acids: CASSYLGVREQYF. The CDR3 DNA sequence: TGTGCCAGCAGTTATCTCGGGGTCCGCGAGCAGTACTTC. V is TRBV6-2 or TRBV6-3 and J is TRBJ2-7; D possibly corresponds to TRBD2 (5 bases). Per germline, CDR1 MNHEY and CDR2 SVGEGT. The CDR3 contains 13 residues. The V and J ends lost 3 bases and 6 bases respectively, with 12 bases between them.

The rearrangement links TRBV6-2 or TRBV6-3 to TRBJ1-6, with D tentatively TRBD1 (5 bases). V lost 0 bases, J lost 6 bases, and 21 bases lay in between. The CDR3 sequence is 19 residues long. Per germline, CDR1 MNHEY and CDR2 SVGEGT. The CDR3: CASSYSRSGEKRFNSPLHF. As DNA, the CDR3 is TGTGCCAGCAGTTACTCGAGATCGGGGGAGAAGAGGTTTAATTCACCCCTCCACTTT.

The V and J genes are TRBV2 and TRBJ2-1; 7 bases are a match to TRBD1. V dropped 4 bases and J dropped 7; count of bases not matched to a gene: 10. The CDR3 length is 15 residues. CDR1 is SNHLY, CDR2 FYNNEI, per germline. CDR3 nucleotides: TGTGCCAGCAGTGGACGGGACAGCGACGCGAATGAGCAGTTCTTC. It specifies CASSGRDSDANEQFF.

The V call is TRBV5-1, the J call TRBJ2-7; D may be TRBD1 (6 bases). The CDR3 runs 12 residues. The ends were cut back, 0 bases at V and 5 bases at J, with 6 bases in the middle. The V gene's germline CDR1 is SGHRS and CDR2 YFSETQ. The CDR3: CASSLEGDEQYF. For the CDR3, the DNA is TGCGCCAGCAGCTTGGAGGGGGACGAGCAGTACTTC.

This chain joins TRBV6-2 or TRBV6-3 and TRBJ2-1, with 8 bases fitting TRBD1. CDR1 and CDR2 (germline): MNHEY, SVGEGT. The CDR3 covers 15 residues. V shed 1 base, J shed 7 bases, and the junction held 6 bases outside the gene matches. In DNA form, the CDR3 reads TGTGCCAGCAGTTACTGGCAGGGGGCACTGAATGAGCAGTTCTTC. Amino acid sequence: CASSYWQGALNEQFF.

The chain has TRBV29-1 and TRBJ2-7; no reliable D call. V dropped 0 bases and J dropped 4 bases, with 4 bases sitting between them. The CDR3 length is 11 residues. Germline V lookup: CDR1 SQVTM, CDR2 ANQGSEA. CDR3 loop: CSVEDLYEQYF. In DNA, the CDR3 is TGCAGCGTTGAAGATCTTTACGAGCAGTACTTC.

In its sample, this clone was seen a few times. The chain recombines TRBV3-1 (or the pseudogene TRBV3-2) with TRBJ2-7; weak D call: TRBD2 (5 bases). This CDR3 contains 11 residues. CDR1 LGHDT and CDR2 YNNKEL come from the germline V gene (reference sequence). Deletions cut 5 bases from V and 7 bases from J, with 9 bases between. As DNA, the CDR3 is TGTGCCAGCAGCTCAACGGGGGAGCAGTACTTC. Translating gives CASSSTGEQYF.

The chain joins TRBV7-8 to TRBJ2-7; D remains ambiguous. This CDR3 region has 15 residues. Germline loops: CDR1 SGHVS, CDR2 FQNEAQ. The V end lost 0 bases, the J end lost 6 bases, and 15 bases lay between the germline ends. The CDR3 DNA reads as TGTGCCAGCAGCTTAGCGCCTAGTCTTGATGGCGAGCAGTACTTC. Translated: CASSLAPSLDGEQYF.

In its sample, this clone was seen once. This chain links TRBV30 with TRBJ1-5; D uncertain. The CDR3 consists of 12 residues. Germline CDR1 reads GTSNPN; CDR2 reads SVGIG (reference sequence). V lost 1 base and J 6 bases, leaving 7 bases between the germline ends. The CDR3 DNA reads TGTGCCTGGAGTGGGGGAGGTCAGCCCCAGCATTTT. Its translation: CAWSGGGQPQHF.

This CDR3 is CASSPRTGGSEAFF. CDR3 sequence (DNA): TGCGCCAGCAGCCCACGTACAGGGGGCTCTGAAGCTTTCTTT. V and J are TRBV4-1 and TRBJ1-1, with 9 bases that match TRBD1. The CDR3 runs 14 residues. The J segment lost 6 bases and the V segment lost 4 bases, leaving 6 bases of the junction unmatched. Germline V gene sequence: CDR1 MGHRA, CDR2 YSYEKL.

The gene calls are TRBV28 and TRBJ2-4, with a tentative D call TRBD2 (5 bases). Germline CDR1 reads MDHEN; CDR2 reads SYDVKM. Trimming pared 4 bases from V and 1 base from J, leaving 8 bases between. This CDR3 has 14 residues. CDR3 sequence reads: CASSWRGAKNIQYF. In DNA, the CDR3 is TGTGCCAGCAGTTGGCGAGGGGCCAAAAACATTCAGTACTTC. The variable domain in full, completed from reference TRBV28 and TRBJ2-4, reads DVKVTQSSRYLVKRTGEKVFLECVQDMDHENMFWYRQDPGLGLRLIYFSYDVKMKEKGDIPEGYSVSREKKERFSLILESASTNQTSMYLCASSWRGAKNIQYFGAGTRLSVL.